A selection of T cell receptor beta chains follows, all from one sample in a study of T cell responses to AZD1222 COVID-19 vaccine. TCRdb's copy holds only in-frame clones and misses some; the assay was immunoSEQ multiplex PCR. In the table there are 240,000 or so clones, 85% to 95% of which are singletons. Specimen: peripheral blood, collected on day 0 of AZD1222 vaccination. The receptors stem from an adult in good health. CDR3s include the opening cysteine and the closing phenylalanine or tryptophan. D genes are given only for firm matches. Where a row states a size, it is once, few, many or the class of an expanded clone; other rows omit it.

v_call	d_call	clone_size	j_call	cdr3_nt	cdr3_aa
TRBV15	NA	NA	TRBJ2-1	TGTGCCACCAGCAGAGGTTTGGGGCCCCTCTACAATGAGCAGTTCTTC	CATSRGLGPLYNEQFF
TRBV2	NA	NA	TRBJ2-1	TGTGCCAGCAGTGAAAGGTTTGGGGGTGGCAATGAGCAGTTCTTC	CASSERFGGGNEQFF
TRBV19	NA	few	TRBJ1-5	TGTGCCAGTAGTGTTGGGGGGCTCAATCAGCCCCAGCATTTT	CASSVGGLNQPQHF
TRBV5-8	TRBD1	NA	TRBJ1-1	TGTGCCAGCAGCCCGACAGGGGCCGGAGACACTGAAGCTTTCTTT	CASSPTGAGDTEAFF
TRBV5-1	TRBD1	NA	TRBJ1-2	TGCGCCAGCAGCAACTCCGGGACAGCGTCTTATGGCTACACCTTC	CASSNSGTASYGYTF
TRBV6-6	NA	NA	TRBJ2-7	TGTGCCAGCAGTGGGGGCCGAGTCCCCTCCTACGAGCAGTACTTC	CASSGGRVPSYEQYF
TRBV6-2/TRBV6-3	NA	NA	TRBJ1-5	TGTGCCAGCAGTTACTCGAGTAGTAGTCAGCCCCAGCATTTT	CASSYSSSSQPQHF
TRBV5-1	NA	NA	TRBJ2-1	TGCGCCAGCAGCTTCAGGACTGGAAACAATGAGCAGTTCTTC	CASSFRTGNNEQFF
TRBV27	TRBD1	NA	TRBJ2-7	TGTGCCAGCAGTACATCCGGGACAGGGGTTGACGAGCAGTACTTC	CASSTSGTGVDEQYF
TRBV27	NA	NA	TRBJ2-3	TGTGCCAGCAGTTTATCTCAGGGGCGGAATACGCAGTATTTT	CASSLSQGRNTQYF
TRBV5-1	TRBD1	NA	TRBJ2-1	TGCGCCAGCAGCGGAGGTCTTGGACAGGGTACGGATGAGCAGTTCTTC	CASSGGLGQGTDEQFF
TRBV20-1	NA	NA	TRBJ1-4	TGCAGTGCTAGTAGTGGGGGTGGGGAGAAACTGTTTTTT	CSASSGGGEKLFF
TRBV3-1/TRBV3-2	TRBD1	NA	TRBJ2-3	TGTGCCAGCAGCCAAGGACAGGGCAAGTATTTT	CASSQGQGKYF
TRBV6-5	TRBD1	NA	TRBJ2-1	TGTGCCAGCCGCGGGACAGGGAAGGATGAGCAGTTCTTC	CASRGTGKDEQFF